This T cell receptor beta chain was observed in a study of CD8 T cells in Susac syndrome. The wider study: The Susac syndrome patients were therapy-naive, on corticosteroids, or on intravenous immunoglobulin alone at blood draw.

V lost 5 bases and J lost 6, with 18 bases in between. The CDR3 sequence is 15 residues long. Random hexamers were used to reverse transcribe the RNA input (roughly 0.5 to 1 ug). MiXCR, applied by TCRdb to the immunoSEQ multiplex PCR reads, yields one record per CDR3 protein. The profile covers 75,000 to 100,000 distinct CDR3 sequences, with roughly 94% appearing a single time and around 0.94% taken by the ten largest. The TEMRA cells underwent FACS enrichment, while the CD8+ and CD4+ T cells underwent negative isolation. The sample taken for sequencing was CD8+ T cells from PBMCs. The clonotype was recovered from a human donor with Susac syndrome. The J gene is TRBJ2-3, the V gene TRBV12-3 or TRBV12-4, with a possible D match to TRBD1 (6 bases). The CDR3 nucleotides are TGTGCCAGCAGTCCACACCCAACAGGGTCGGATACGCAGTATTTT. Translation gives CASSPHPTGSDTQYF.